A single sample gave rise to the 28 T cell receptor beta chains below, sequenced in a study of T-cell memory formation after mild COVID-19. MiXCR, run by TCRdb on the 5' RACE reads, gives a single entry per CDR3 protein. The sample lists 250,000 to 350,000 distinct CDR3 sequences, roughly 15% occurring once. The source material was PBMCs or a T cell subset sorted from them (not recorded which). These receptors all stem from a young man who had mild COVID-19 (a few samples of this study predate the infection). Cell type and time point are not known.

This clonotype occurred a few times. V and J are TRBV7-2 and TRBJ2-3; no definite D call. Trimming cost V 0 bases and J 0 bases, with 10 bases left between them. The CDR3 contains 16 residues. The germline gives CDR1 SGHTA, CDR2 FQGNSA. The CDR3 region has the DNA TGTGCCAGCAGCTTAGCCACAGCATGGAGCACAGATACGCAGTATTTT. Its translation is CASSLATAWSTDTQYF.

In DNA form, the CDR3 reads TGTGCCAGCAGTTATACAGGGTTCTATGGCTACACCTTC. Residues: CASSYTGFYGYTF. The chain carries TRBV6-5 and TRBJ1-2; possibly TRBD1 for D (6 bases). Trimming took off 3 bases at V and 4 bases at J, with 9 bases between the two ends. The CDR3 contains 13 residues. In germline, CDR1 is MNHEY, CDR2 SVGAGI.

This chain joins TRBV6-5 and TRBJ1-4; D gene uncertain. The germline CDR1 and CDR2 sequences are MNHEY and SVGAGI. This CDR3 comprises 16 residues. Trimming left V 0 bases short and J 0 bases short, with 8 bases between. The CDR3 here is CASSYSFGATNEKLFF. The DNA of the CDR3 is TGTGCCAGCAGTTACTCCTTTGGGGCAACTAATGAAAAACTGTTTTTT.

This chain connects TRBV18 to TRBJ2-7; D is perhaps TRBD1 (6 bases). The CDR3 consists of 13 residues. V was trimmed by 6 bases and J by 3 bases, leaving 12 bases between them. Germline values: CDR1 KGHSH, CDR2 LQKENI. Written as DNA, the CDR3 is TGTGCCAGCTCCCTCAAACAGGGCTACGAGCAGTACGTC. Protein product: CASSLKQGYEQYV.

This clonotype was seen many times. This chain links TRBV7-8 with TRBJ2-2; the D gene is possibly TRBD2 (5 bases). CDR1 and CDR2 (germline): SGHVS, FQNEAQ. V lost 3 bases and J lost 3, with 8 bases in between. The CDR3 spans 14 residues. Here the CDR3 DNA reads TGTGCCAGCAGCTTCGAGGGTTACACCGGGGAGCTGTTTTTT. Its translation: CASSFEGYTGELFF.

This clonotype was picked up many times. The chain links TRBV5-1 to TRBJ2-5; D not resolved. V was shortened by 0 bases and J by 2 bases, with 11 bases between the two germline ends. There are 15 residues in the CDR3. The germline V gene has CDR1 SGHRS and CDR2 YFSETQ. CDR3 residues: CASSLGVLGQETQYF. DNA for the CDR3: TGCGCCAGCAGCTTGGGGGTGTTGGGGCAAGAGACCCAGTACTTC. Full variable domain (missing parts from reference TRBV5-1 and TRBJ2-5): KAGVTQTPRYLIKTRGQQVTLSCSPISGHRSVSWYQQTPGQGLQFLFEYFSETQRNKGNFPGRFSGRQFSNSRSEMNVSTLELGDSALYLCASSLGVLGQETQYFGPGTRLLVL.

This sequence joins TRBV28 and TRBJ2-7; a possible D gene is TRBD1 (7 bases). This CDR3 has 14 amino acids. Germline CDR1 and CDR2: MDHEN and SYDVKM. The V gene lost 3 bases and the J gene lost 5 bases, with 14 bases spanning the gap. CDR3 amino acids: CASSLEGAPHEQYV. CDR3 nucleotides: TGTGCCAGCAGTTTGGAGGGGGCGCCTCACGAGCAGTACGTC.

This clonotype was counted only a few times. The V gene is TRBV4-2, the J gene TRBJ1-5; possibly TRBD1 for D (5 bases). CDR1 and CDR2 from the germline V gene are LGHNA and YNFKEQ. The V gene lost 1 base and the J gene lost 9 bases, with 7 bases spanning the gap. The CDR3 length is 12 residues. CDR3 DNA: TGTGCCAGCAGCCAAGGGGACTGGCCCCAGCATTTT. As protein: CASSQGDWPQHF.

The chain carries TRBV12-3 or TRBV12-4 and TRBJ1-2; a weak D match, TRBD1 (5 bases). Trimming took 2 bases from V and 6 from J, leaving 10 bases between them. The CDR3 is 13 amino acids. For the CDR3, the DNA is TGTGCCAGCAGTTTAAGGGACCGCCATGGCTACACCTTC. Its translation: CASSLRDRHGYTF.

This chain uses TRBV12-3 or TRBV12-4 with TRBJ2-3, with TRBD2 matching 12 bases. The CDR3 runs 16 residues. Trimming cost V 5 bases and J 2 bases; bases outside gene matches: 5. The CDR3 loop reads CASSKGLAGNTDTQYF. DNA of the CDR3: TGTGCCAGCAGTAAAGGACTAGCGGGAAACACAGATACGCAGTATTTT.

The chain carries TRBV25-1 and TRBJ1-2; D ambiguous. From germline, CDR1 is MGHDK and CDR2 SYGVNS. The CDR3 has 13 amino acids. V was shortened by 0 bases and J by 6 bases, with 8 bases between the two germline ends. The CDR3: CASSEYTQDGYTF. CDR3 coding DNA: TGTGCCAGCAGTGAATACACACAAGATGGCTACACCTTC.

V usage is TRBV20-1 and J usage is TRBJ2-5; 10 bases are a match to TRBD2. J lost 9 bases, V lost 6 bases, and 10 bases had no gene match. Germline V gene lookup returns CDR1 DFQATT and CDR2 SNEGSKA (reference sequence). The CDR3 runs 13 residues. CDR3 sequence (DNA): TGCAGTGCAGATCAGCGGGGGGGTTTGTCCCAGTACTTC. This gives the protein CSADQRGGLSQYF.

This clonotype was counted only a few times. The chain is built from TRBV4-3 and TRBJ1-6; 9 bases are shared with TRBD1. The CDR3 spans 17 residues. V lost 4 bases, J lost 7 bases, and 11 bases stayed unmatched. Germline CDR1 reads LGHNA; CDR2 reads YSLEER. The CDR3 nucleotides read TGCGCCAGCAGCCCTCACCCGGTCGGACAGGGGAATTCACCCCTCCACTTT. It translates to CASSPHPVGQGNSPLHF.

At least ten counts were recorded for this clonotype. This chain uses TRBV20-1 with TRBJ2-3; 13 bases line up with TRBD2. The CDR3 has 17 residues. Per the germline V gene, CDR1 is DFQATT and CDR2 is SNEGSKA (reference sequence). V lost 2 bases and J lost 2; bases outside the gene matches: 7. In nucleotides, the CDR3 is TGCAGTGCTAGAATCCGGACTAGCGGGGGAATCACAGATACGCAGTATTTT. The encoded protein is CSARIRTSGGITDTQYF.

This clonotype has only a few counts. This rearrangement joins TRBV5-1 to TRBJ2-1, with D possibly matching TRBD2 (5 bases). The CDR3 has 18 amino acids. The ends were cut back, 2 bases at V and 7 bases at J, with 25 bases in the middle. CDR1 is SGHRS, CDR2 YFSETQ, per germline. Here the CDR3 DNA reads TGCGCCAGCAGCTTAAGCCCTATACTCCCGGGGTCTCAAAATGAGCAGTTCTTC. Translation gives CASSLSPILPGSQNEQFF. The variable domain in full, completed from reference TRBV5-1 and TRBJ2-1, reads KAGVTQTPRYLIKTRGQQVTLSCSPISGHRSVSWYQQTPGQGLQFLFEYFSETQRNKGNFPGRFSGRQFSNSRSEMNVSTLELGDSALYLCASSLSPILPGSQNEQFFGPGTRLTVL.

This clonotype was detected a few times. The V and J genes are TRBV3-1 and TRBJ2-7; 11 bases agree with TRBD2. The CDR3 runs 15 residues. Trimming took 6 bases from V and 0 from J; bases not matched to a gene: 4. Germline loops: CDR1 LGHDT, CDR2 YNNKEL (reference sequence). CDR3 sequence (DNA): TGTGCCAGCAGGCTAGCGGGGGGAGTCTCCTACGAGCAGTACTTC. It specifies CASRLAGGVSYEQYF.

The rearrangement uses TRBV15 and TRBJ1-5; D gene uncertain. Germline V CDR1 and CDR2: LNHNV, YYDKDF (reference sequence). The CDR3 spans 12 residues. Trimming removed 4 bases from V and 7 bases from J, with 8 bases in between. CDR3 in DNA: TGTGCCACCAGCACCGCAACGCAGCCCCAGCATTTT. It translates to CATSTATQPQHF.

V gene TRBV15 combines with J gene TRBJ2-2; D possibly corresponds to TRBD1 (5 bases). Trimming took 0 bases from V and 1 from J, leaving 9 bases between them. The CDR3 totals 16 residues. Germline V CDR1 and CDR2: LNHNV, YYDKDF (reference sequence). The CDR3 protein is CATSRDAGWNTGELFF. CDR3 nucleotide sequence: TGTGCCACCAGCAGAGATGCAGGGTGGAACACCGGGGAGCTGTTTTTT.

This clonotype was detected only a few times. The CDR3 region has the DNA TGCAGTGCTAGTAGCGGCAGGGGTCCCGAGCAGTACGTC. Residues: CSASSGRGPEQYV. The chain is built from TRBV20-1 and TRBJ2-7; D is tentatively TRBD1 or TRBD2 (6 bases each). Germline lookup yields CDR1 DFQATT and CDR2 SNEGSKA (reference sequence). V shed 3 bases and J shed 6 bases, with 15 bases lying between them. CDR3 length equals 13 residues.

This clonotype occurred a few times. J is TRBJ2-5 and V is TRBV29-1; the D is unclear. The CDR3 runs to 11 residues. Germline V lookup: CDR1 SQVTM, CDR2 ANQGSEA. V was shortened by 2 bases and J by 4 bases, with 5 bases between the two germline ends. As DNA, the CDR3 is TGCAGCGTTGAACCATCAGAGACCCAGTACTTC. It translates to CSVEPSETQYF.

This clonotype was picked up a small number of times. V gene TRBV24-1 combines with J gene TRBJ2-7; tentative D call: TRBD2 (6 bases). This CDR3 contains 15 residues. Germline V gene data show CDR1 as KGHDR and CDR2 as SFDVKD. The V and J ends lost 6 bases and 4 bases respectively, with 18 bases between them. CDR3 in amino acids: CATSSDAGRGYEQYV. CDR3 sequence (DNA): TGTGCCACCAGTTCAGATGCGGGGAGAGGGTACGAGCAGTACGTC.

The chain combines TRBV6-2 or TRBV6-3 with TRBJ2-7, with D maybe TRBD1 (5 bases). The V end lost 6 bases, the J end lost 5 bases, and 17 bases lay between the germline ends. This CDR3 spans 14 amino acids. Germline CDR1 reads MNHEY; CDR2 reads SVGEGT. The CDR3 spells CASRPYRRADEQYV. The CDR3 DNA is TGTGCCAGCAGACCATATCGCAGGGCTGACGAGCAGTACGTC.

This rearrangement joins TRBV4-2 to TRBJ1-2, with D unclear. V lost 0 bases to trimming and J lost 11 bases, with 16 bases between them. In germline, CDR1 is LGHNA, CDR2 YNFKEQ. This CDR3 has 14 residues. This chain's CDR3 is CASSQDPGTRGYTF. For the CDR3, the DNA is TGTGCCAGCAGCCAAGATCCAGGCACTAGAGGATACACCTTC.

Only a few counts were recorded for this clonotype. The chain combines TRBV19 with TRBJ1-5; tentatively, D is TRBD1 (5 bases). This CDR3 region has 18 residues. Per germline, CDR1 LNHDA and CDR2 SQIVND (reference sequence). V lost 2 bases and J 5 bases, leaving 22 bases between the germline ends. CDR3 nucleotide sequence: TGTGCCAGTAGTATACGGGGCACTGTCGGGACTTACTATCAGCCCCAGCATTTT. Protein: CASSIRGTVGTYYQPQHF. The full variable domain, its missing parts supplied by reference TRBV19 and TRBJ1-5, is DGGITQSPKYLFRKEGQNVTLSCEQNLNHDAMYWYRQDPGQGLRLIYYSQIVNDFQKGDIAEGYSVSREKKESFPLTVTSAQKNPTAFYLCASSIRGTVGTYYQPQHFGDGTRLSIL.

This clonotype was counted between two and nine times. The chain couples TRBV11-2 to TRBJ2-3, with 7 nucleotides matching TRBD1. Looked up from germline, CDR1 is SGHAT and CDR2 is FQNNGV. The CDR3 consists of 17 residues. With V trimmed by 5 bases and J by 3 bases, 14 bases remained unmatched. CDR3 amino acids: CASSPEGAYVRTDTQYF. CDR3 coding DNA: TGTGCCAGCAGCCCAGAGGGGGCATACGTTAGGACAGATACGCAGTATTTT.

The chain joins TRBV6-5 to TRBJ1-5; the match to TRBD1 covers 11 bases. Germline CDR1 is MNHEY and CDR2 is SVGAGI. V gave up 2 bases and J gave up 2 bases; unmatched junction bases: 14. The CDR3 contains 20 residues. The CDR3 protein is CASSYGTGGSILVGNQPQHF. The CDR3 bases are TGTGCCAGCAGTTACGGGACAGGGGGTAGTATATTAGTTGGCAATCAGCCCCAGCATTTT.

This clonotype has more than one count but fewer than ten. The chain has TRBV12-3 or TRBV12-4 and TRBJ2-7; 9 nucleotides line up with TRBD2. The CDR3 has 13 residues. V shed 5 bases and J 7 bases; nucleotides not matched to a gene: 6. CDR3: CASSPSTSGEQYV. CDR3 nucleotides: TGTGCCAGCAGTCCTAGTACTAGCGGGGAGCAGTACGTC.

The rearrangement links TRBV4-2 to TRBJ2-1, with TRBD2 identical over 9 bases. Germline CDR1 and CDR2: LGHNA and YNFKEQ. V was pared by 4 bases and J by 8 bases, with 12 bases of the junction left unmatched. The CDR3 loop spans 16 amino acids. The CDR3 protein is CASSPGVAGGLDEQFF. The CDR3 DNA reads as TGTGCCAGCAGCCCGGGGGTGGCGGGGGGGCTGGATGAGCAGTTCTTC.